This TCR beta chain was profiled in a study of cytomegalovirus exposure and HLA in healthy donors. For the study at large: The use of the same platform for the 130 or so validation repertoires and the 650 to 850 first-cohort repertoires was reported by a later analysis.

Whole-study findings and limits: Researchers reported that a few CMV-associated chains were confirmed in vitro as CMV antigen-specific. Associated with cytomegalovirus, according to the listing, were about 160 TCR beta chains.

CDR3 size: 14 residues. Germline assignment: CDR1 MNHNS and CDR2 SASEGT. V was pared by 6 bases and J by 1 base, with 4 bases of the junction left unmatched. As regards this clone: Its antigen is still unknown.

These donors were members of the roughly 130-subject validation cohort, a group separate from the roughly 700-subject first cohort. Repertoires were generated with immunoSEQ multiplex PCR, while TCRdb's copy carries only in-frame clones and drops some. The sample yields 150,000 to 200,000 clones, around 92% seen once. V is TRBV6-1 and J is TRBJ2-3; 7 nucleotides line up with TRBD1. This receptor was taken from a woman between 18 and 29 years old in good health and CMV-seropositive. Source material: PBMCs. CDR3 in DNA: TGTGCCAGCAGCGACAGGGTTCGCACAGATACGCAGTATTTT. Amino acid sequence: CASSDRVRTDTQYF.